Listed here are 17 T cell receptor beta chains from one sample, sequenced in a study of T cell clonality in common variable immunodeficiency. Here immunoSEQ multiplex PCR was the method, and the copy in TCRdb shows in-frame clones only, minus some. The sample contains approximately 35,000 clones, none of them singletons. Notes on the study in general: Reportedly, TCR beta sequences from common variable immunodeficiency showed fewer deletions and N-nucleotide insertions.

The antigens for these receptors are not known. Specimen: peripheral blood mononuclear cells. These receptors all stem from a human donor with common variable immunodeficiency.

In its sample, this clone was seen many times. The CDR3 end lies 3 residues beyond the end of the read and is filled in from the germline J gene. The chain couples TRBV7-2 to TRBJ2-3, with D perhaps matching TRBD1 (6 bases). CDR3 length: 13 amino acids. Per the germline V gene, CDR1 is SGHTA and CDR2 is FQGNSA. The ends were cut back, 2 bases at V and 4 bases at J, with 7 bases in the middle. The CDR3 DNA, read in part, is TGTGCCAGCAGCTTAAAGGGGGCAGATACG. This codes for CASSLKGADT. The whole CDR3 protein is CASSLKGADTQYF.

Within the sample, this clone is medium-sized. CDR3 DNA, as far as it was read: TGTGCCAGCAGCGTAGCTCCCGGAGGGCCTATGAACACTGAA. Encoded protein: CASSVAPGGPMNTE. The CDR3 as a whole reads CASSVAPGGPMNTEAFF. The J gene is TRBJ1-1, the V gene TRBV9; no firm D call. The read ends 3 residues before the CDR3 terminus; that terminus is restored from the germline J gene. With 0 bases removed from V and 0 bases from J, the gap between germline ends came to 15 bases. Germline V gives CDR1 SGDLS, CDR2 YYNGEE. The CDR3 runs to 17 residues.

At least ten counts were recorded for this clone. Incomplete CDR3 DNA: TGTGCCAGCAGAACTCTTACAGGATATACCTACGAG. This gives the protein CASRTLTGYTYE. The full-length CDR3 reads as CASRTLTGYTYEQYF. This chain joins TRBV12-3 or TRBV12-4 and TRBJ2-7, with a tentative D call TRBD1 (5 bases). The sequenced fragment ends 3 residues before the CDR3 boundary, so the rest is inferred from the germline J gene. Trimming took off 6 bases at V and 2 bases at J, with 17 bases between the two ends. The CDR3 consists of 15 residues.

This clone was recorded many times. The CDR3 end is not reached by the read, which stops 3 residues before it; the germline J gene fills it in. The chain combines TRBV19 with TRBJ1-5; weak D call: TRBD1 (5 bases). CDR1 is LNHDA and CDR2 is SQIVND in the germline V gene (reference sequence). The ends were cut back, 3 bases at V and 0 bases at J, with 9 bases in the middle. The CDR3 consists of 15 residues. CDR3 amino acids: CASSIRQGSNQPQHF. Incomplete CDR3 DNA: TGTGCCAGTAGTATCAGGCAGGGTAGCAATCAGCCC.

By its share, this clone is medium-sized. The read comes to an end 3 residues before the CDR3 does, leaving the germline J gene to fill in the end. The V and J genes are TRBV20-1 and TRBJ2-7; 11 positions match TRBD2. The germline V gene has CDR1 DFQATT and CDR2 SNEGSKA (reference sequence). The CDR3 is 16 amino acids. V shed 3 bases, J shed 5 bases, and the junction held 12 bases outside the gene matches. The part of the CDR3 DNA that was read is TGCAGTGCTAGTTTGGGCGGTCTAGCGGGAGGTAACGAG. It codes for CSASLGGLAGGNE. The CDR3 as a whole reads CSASLGGLAGGNEQYF.

As to this clone: The CDR3 is cut off 3 residues early in the read; its end comes from the germline J gene. This rearrangement joins TRBV7-6 to TRBJ2-1; 14 nucleotides align to TRBD2. V lost 5 bases and J lost 7; bases outside the gene matches: 7. Germline V lookup: CDR1 SGHVS, CDR2 FNYEAQ. This CDR3 region has 16 residues. CDR3: CASSEGTSGSINEQFF. CDR3 bases read: TGTGCCAGCAGCGAGGGGACTAGCGGGAGTATTAATGAG.

Concerning this clone: The read finishes 3 residues shy of the CDR3 end, and the germline J gene is used to complete it. The genes are TRBV20-1 and TRBJ2-7; 11 positions agree with TRBD2. Germline V gene data show CDR1 as DFQATT and CDR2 as SNEGSKA (reference sequence). Trimming cost V 6 bases and J 6 bases; bases outside gene matches: 10. The CDR3 length is 14 residues. The CDR3 sequence: CSASIGTSGLEQYF. The covered CDR3 bases are TGCAGTGCCTCTATCGGGACTAGCGGACTCGAG.

This clone showed up many times. The read ends 3 residues shy of where the CDR3 ends; the end is completed using the germline J gene. This rearrangement joins TRBV24-1 to TRBJ1-2; 7 bases line up with TRBD1. Germline V CDR1 and CDR2: KGHDR, SFDVKD. The CDR3 length is 13 residues. The CDR3 is CATSEDRRTGYTF. CDR3 bases read: TGTGCCACCAGCGAGGACAGGAGGACCGGC.

This clone was picked up many times. The read terminates 3 residues ahead of where the CDR3 ends, so the germline J gene completes it. This chain connects TRBV7-6 to TRBJ2-5, with 8 bases matching TRBD2. The CDR3 length is 15 residues. Unmatched junction bases numbered 6, after V lost 5 bases and J lost 1 base. Germline V gene sequence: CDR1 SGHVS, CDR2 FNYEAQ. The CDR3 sequence: CASSAAGGSQETQYF. Partial CDR3 DNA: TGTGCCAGCAGCGCGGCGGGAGGTTCCCAAGAGACC.

Comment on this clone: The CDR3 end is not reached by the read, which stops 3 residues before it; the germline J gene fills it in. The chain has TRBV20-1 and TRBJ2-1; possible D gene TRBD1, 6 bases. Germline-derived CDR1 and CDR2 are DFQATT and SNEGSKA (reference sequence). This CDR3 is 14 amino acids long. Trimming pared 0 bases from V and 7 bases from J, leaving 13 bases between. The CDR3 loop is CSARDIAGVNEQFF. CDR3 bases read: TGCAGTGCTAGAGATATAGCAGGGGTAAATGAG.

This clone showed up many times. The read terminates 3 residues before the CDR3 end, so the remaining end is supplied by the germline J gene. The chain employs TRBV5-1 and TRBJ2-2; D uncertain. The germline CDR1 and CDR2 sequences are SGHRS and YFSETQ. The CDR3 covers 13 residues. V dropped 0 bases and J dropped 4 bases, with 4 bases sitting between them. CDR3: CASSLAGTGELFF. The CDR3 bases that were read are TGCGCCAGCAGCTTGGCCGGCACCGGGGAG. Full variable domain (outside the CDR3, taken from reference TRBV5-1 and TRBJ2-2): KAGVTQTPRYLIKTRGQQVTLSCSPISGHRSVSWYQQTPGQGLQFLFEYFSETQRNKGNFPGRFSGRQFSNSRSEMNVSTLELGDSALYLCASSLAGTGELFFGEGSRLTVL.

A few counts support this clone. The read halts 3 residues ahead of the CDR3 end, with the missing end drawn from the germline J gene. V and J are TRBV20-1 and TRBJ1-5, with a possible D match to TRBD1 (6 bases). The CDR3 extends over 12 amino acids. The V and J ends lost 6 bases and 4 bases respectively, with 10 bases between them. In germline, CDR1 is DFQATT, CDR2 SNEGSKA (reference sequence). The chain's CDR3 is CSAEGGNQPQHF. The CDR3 DNA, read in part, is TGCAGTGCCGAGGGGGGGAATCAGCCC.

This clone was seen at least ten times. The sequence runs out 3 residues before the end of the CDR3; the remainder is reconstructed from the germline J gene. This chain joins TRBV20-1 and TRBJ1-1; D is ambiguous. CDR3 size: 16 residues. V lost 0 bases to trimming and J lost 1 base, with 15 bases between them. Germline V CDR1 and CDR2: DFQATT, SNEGSKA (reference sequence). CDR3 DNA, as far as it was read: TGCAGTGCTAGAGACGGAACACAGTCGGCGAACACTGAA. It codes for CSARDGTQSANTE. The whole CDR3 sequence reads CSARDGTQSANTEAFF.

Worth noting for this clone: The sequence runs out 3 residues before the end of the CDR3; the remainder is reconstructed from the germline J gene. The chain uses TRBV6-2 or TRBV6-3 and TRBJ2-5; 10 nucleotides agree with TRBD1. Germline CDR1 is MNHEY and CDR2 is SVGEGT. The length of the CDR3 is 15 residues. With 4 bases clipped from V and 7 bases from J, the junction kept 9 bases outside the gene matches. The part of the CDR3 DNA that was read is TGTGCCAGCAGTTCCACCGGGACAGGGGTCCCGACC. Protein: CASSSTGTGVPT. In full, the CDR3 is CASSSTGTGVPTQYF.

This clone was picked up many times. The chain's CDR3 is CASSLGPSGSADTQYF. The CDR3 bases that were read are TGTGCCAGCAGTTTAGGGCCTAGCGGGAGCGCAGATACG. The rearrangement joins TRBV7-3 to TRBJ2-3, with TRBD2 matching over 10 bases. Sequencing ends 3 residues short of the CDR3 end; the germline J gene provides the rest. Germline V gene lookup returns CDR1 SGHTA and CDR2 FQGTGA. V gave up 6 bases and J gave up 4 bases; unmatched junction bases: 10. This CDR3 has 16 residues.

This clone appeared many times. The read halts 3 residues ahead of the CDR3 end, with the missing end drawn from the germline J gene. This chain links TRBV30 with TRBJ2-7; 9 positions match TRBD1. The CDR3 extends over 14 amino acids. Germline trimming cut 4 bases from V and 5 bases from J; bases unmatched to any gene: 9. CDR1 and CDR2 from the germline V gene are GTSNPN and SVGIG (reference sequence). The CDR3 spells CAWTSGTGSHEQYF. Incomplete CDR3 DNA: TGTGCCTGGACCTCCGGGACAGGGAGCCACGAG.

This clone rates as medium-sized. The read is 3 residues too short to cover the CDR3 end, so that end is filled in from the germline J gene. V usage is TRBV20-1 and J usage is TRBJ2-1; the match to TRBD2 covers 10 bases. From germline, CDR1 is DFQATT and CDR2 SNEGSKA (reference sequence). Trimming removed 6 bases from V and 7 bases from J; junction bases left unmatched: 3. The CDR3 spans 12 residues. The CDR3 loop reads CSALAGLNEQFF. Partial CDR3 DNA: TGCAGTGCACTAGCGGGATTAAATGAG.